The next 23 T cell receptor beta chains were all read from a single sample in a study of blood T cell repertoires in COVID-19. Profiled with immunoSEQ multiplex PCR; TCRdb holds only in-frame clones, not every one. The data contain around 80,000 clones, roughly four fifths of them singletons. Sequencing input: peripheral blood. The receptors originated from a human donor in a cohort sampled during active COVID-19.

The CDR3 DNA reads as TGCGCCAGCAGCTTACGACAGGTGAACACCGGGGAGCTGTTTTTT. Residues: CASSLRQVNTGELFF. V is TRBV5-1 and J is TRBJ2-2, with D possibly TRBD1 on 6 matching bases. V was shortened by 2 bases and J by 1 base, with 9 bases between the two germline ends. This CDR3 comprises 15 residues. In germline, CDR1 is SGHRS, CDR2 YFSETQ.

This clone is medium-sized in the sample. The chain links TRBV27 to TRBJ1-1; the D gene is possibly TRBD1 (5 bases). The CDR3 consists of 14 residues. V dropped 6 bases and J dropped 2 bases, with 13 bases sitting between them. Per the germline V gene, CDR1 is MNHEY and CDR2 is SMNVEV (reference sequence). The chain's CDR3 is CASSPRALNTEAFF. The CDR3, as DNA: TGTGCCAGCAGCCCCAGGGCACTTAACACTGAAGCTTTCTTT.

This chain uses TRBV5-1 with TRBJ2-1; no reliable D call. Between the trimmed V and J ends, which lost 2 bases and 0 bases, there was a span of 9 bases. The CDR3 contains 15 residues. The germline V gene encodes CDR1 SGHRS and CDR2 YFSETQ. The CDR3 DNA reads as TGCGCCAGCAGCTTCCGAAAGAGCTCCTACAATGAGCAGTTCTTC. Translation gives CASSFRKSSYNEQFF. Complete variable domain (other parts from reference TRBV5-1 and TRBJ2-1): KAGVTQTPRYLIKTRGQQVTLSCSPISGHRSVSWYQQTPGQGLQFLFEYFSETQRNKGNFPGRFSGRQFSNSRSEMNVSTLELGDSALYLCASSFRKSSYNEQFFGPGTRLTVL.

The rearrangement joins TRBV28 to TRBJ2-3; 9 bases fit TRBD2. V lost 2 bases, J lost 1 base, and 1 base stayed unmatched. The CDR3 is 15 residues long. Germline CDR1 is MDHEN and CDR2 is SYDVKM. CDR3 loop: CASSLGGRGTDTQYF. CDR3 nucleotides: TGTGCCAGCAGTTTAGGCGGGAGGGGCACAGATACGCAGTATTTT.

V is TRBV18 and J is TRBJ1-2, with 8 bases that match TRBD1. Germline-derived CDR1 and CDR2 are KGHSH and LQKENI. The J segment lost 2 bases and the V segment lost 2 bases, leaving 4 bases of the junction unmatched. CDR3 length: 15 residues. The CDR3 coding sequence is TGTGCCAGCTCACCAATGGACAGGGACAACTATGGCTACACCTTC. As protein: CASSPMDRDNYGYTF.

This chain joins TRBV15 and TRBJ2-3, with 12 bases lining up with TRBD2. The CDR3 runs to 16 residues. V shed 4 bases, J shed 2 bases, and the junction held 4 bases outside the gene matches. Germline loops: CDR1 LNHNV, CDR2 YYDKDF (reference sequence). This CDR3 reads CATSNGLAGFTDTQYF. Written as DNA, the CDR3 is TGTGCCACCAGCAACGGACTAGCGGGATTCACAGATACGCAGTATTTT.

This chain uses TRBV14 with TRBJ2-1; 13 positions agree with TRBD2. This CDR3 region has 15 residues. Germline V gene sequence: CDR1 SGHDN, CDR2 FVKESK. Trimming took 4 bases from V and 10 from J; bases not matched to a gene: 7. The DNA for the CDR3 is TGTGCCAGCAGCCCCCGGACTAGCGGGAGAGAGGAGCAGTTCTTC. Its translation is CASSPRTSGREEQFF.

The chain joins TRBV5-1 to TRBJ2-2; tentative D call: TRBD2 (5 bases). This CDR3 has 14 residues. The ends were cut back, 0 bases at V and 6 bases at J, with 9 bases in the middle. Per the germline V gene, CDR1 is SGHRS and CDR2 is YFSETQ. The CDR3 here is CASSLVRGSGELFF. As DNA, the CDR3 is TGCGCCAGCAGCTTGGTCCGGGGTTCCGGGGAGCTGTTTTTT.

CDR3 sequence: CASRSRRDSNQPQHF. In DNA, the CDR3 is TGTGCCAGCAGATCCCGACGGGATAGCAATCAGCCCCAGCATTTT. The rearrangement uses TRBV27 and TRBJ1-5; no firm D call. The CDR3 runs to 15 residues. CDR1 is MNHEY and CDR2 is SMNVEV in the germline V gene (reference sequence). V was shortened by 6 bases and J by 0 bases, with 12 bases between the two germline ends.

The chain joins TRBV11-2 to TRBJ2-7; 10 nucleotides align to TRBD2. Germline V gene lookup returns CDR1 SGHAT and CDR2 FQNNGV. The junction had 11 bases not matched to a gene; V was cut back by 0 bases and J by 6 bases. This CDR3 comprises 17 residues. CDR3 DNA: TGTGCCAGCAGCTTAGATCGGAGGCCTAGCGGGAGACCCGAGCAGTACTTC. Translation gives CASSLDRRPSGRPEQYF.

V usage is TRBV19 and J usage is TRBJ1-5; 7 nucleotides match TRBD1. Unmatched junction bases numbered 10, after V lost 3 bases and J lost 5 bases. CDR3 length: 16 residues. Per germline, CDR1 LNHDA and CDR2 SQIVND (reference sequence). CDR3 sequence (DNA): TGTGCCAGTAGTATGGAGACAGGGTTGGGGGATCAGCCCCAGCATTTT. Its translation is CASSMETGLGDQPQHF.

The CDR3 nucleotides are TGCGCCAGCAGCTTGAGACTAGCGGGGGCAGAGACCCAGTACTTC. Amino acid sequence: CASSLRLAGAETQYF. The chain couples TRBV5-1 to TRBJ2-5; 12 bases line up with TRBD2. CDR3 size: 15 residues. Germline V CDR1 and CDR2: SGHRS, YFSETQ. Unmatched junction bases numbered 2, after V lost 1 base and J lost 4 bases.

The CDR3 bases are TGCGCCAGCAGCTTAGTCGGACAGGGGTACAATGAGCAGTTCTTC. It encodes CASSLVGQGYNEQFF. This chain joins TRBV5-1 and TRBJ2-1; 9 nucleotides line up with TRBD1. Germline V gene data show CDR1 as SGHRS and CDR2 as YFSETQ. V was pared by 2 bases and J by 4 bases, with 4 bases of the junction left unmatched. This CDR3 has 15 amino acids.

The chain combines TRBV5-4 with TRBJ1-6; TRBD1 is a possible D gene (5 bases). The V gene lost 3 bases and the J gene lost 5 bases, with 9 bases spanning the gap. From germline, CDR1 is SGHNT and CDR2 YYREEE (reference sequence). The CDR3 extends over 14 amino acids. CDR3 residues: CASSSQGDNSPLHF. The CDR3 DNA reads TGTGCCAGCAGCTCGCAGGGTGATAATTCACCCCTCCACTTT. The variable domain in full, completed from reference TRBV5-4 and TRBJ1-6, reads ETGVTQSPTHLIKTRGQQVTLRCSSQSGHNTVSWYQQALGQGPQFIFQYYREEENGRGNFPPRFSGLQFPNYSSELNVNALELDDSALYLCASSSQGDNSPLHFGNGTRLTVT.

Only one count was recorded for this clone. The chain links TRBV11-2 to TRBJ1-2; D is possibly TRBD1 (6 bases). This CDR3 is 13 amino acids long. Germline values: CDR1 SGHAT, CDR2 FQNNGV. With 5 bases removed from V and 8 bases from J, the gap between germline ends came to 15 bases. CDR3: CASSVTGFEGYTF. The CDR3 nucleotides are TGTGCCAGCAGCGTAACAGGGTTCGAGGGCTACACCTTC.

This chain connects TRBV5-4 to TRBJ2-7; D call uncertain. The V gene's germline CDR1 is SGHNT and CDR2 YYREEE (reference sequence). The CDR3 is 14 residues long. The V end lost 1 base, the J end lost 0 bases, and 8 bases lay between the germline ends. In DNA, the CDR3 is TGTGCCAGCAGCTTGAAGGAGAGCTCCTACGAGCAGTACTTC. Translating gives CASSLKESSYEQYF.

This chain connects TRBV5-1 to TRBJ2-7; unclear D gene. CDR1 SGHRS and CDR2 YFSETQ come from the germline V gene. The CDR3 loop spans 12 amino acids. V lost 0 bases, J lost 5 bases, and 6 bases lay in between. The CDR3 sequence is CASSLERDEQYF. CDR3 nucleotide sequence: TGCGCCAGCAGCTTGGAACGGGACGAGCAGTACTTC.

This chain joins TRBV5-5 and TRBJ2-5; 9 bases line up with TRBD1. Germline V gives CDR1 SGHKS, CDR2 YYEKEE (reference sequence). Unmatched junction bases numbered 8, after V lost 3 bases and J lost 5 bases. The length of the CDR3 is 15 residues. CDR3 residues: CASSSQGAFAETQYF. In DNA form, the CDR3 reads TGTGCCAGCAGCTCACAGGGGGCATTTGCGGAGACCCAGTACTTC.

This clone appeared once. This chain links TRBV10-2 with TRBJ2-1; 8 positions match TRBD2. The germline CDR1 and CDR2 sequences are WSHSY and SAAADI. The CDR3 consists of 15 residues. V lost 5 bases to trimming and J lost 0 bases; unmatched junction nucleotides: 3. This CDR3 reads CASSIGRDSYNEQFF. CDR3 bases: TGCGCCAGCAGTATCGGGAGGGACTCCTACAATGAGCAGTTCTTC.

This clone was seen once. The chain is built from TRBV5-1 and TRBJ2-6; 7 bases match TRBD2. The CDR3 is made up of 17 amino acids. Unmatched junction bases numbered 3, after V lost 0 bases and J lost 0 bases. The germline V gene encodes CDR1 SGHRS and CDR2 YFSETQ. CDR3 in amino acids: CASSLAPSGSGANVLTF. In nucleotides, the CDR3 is TGCGCCAGCAGCTTGGCCCCTAGCGGCTCTGGGGCCAACGTCCTGACTTTC.

This clone was recorded a few times. V is TRBV6-6 and J is TRBJ1-1; 7 bases are shared with TRBD1. The CDR3 is 15 residues long. Unmatched junction bases numbered 11, after V lost 6 bases and J lost 4 bases. Germline CDR1 is MNHNY and CDR2 is SVGAGI (reference sequence). The CDR3 nucleotides are TGTGCCAGCAGCCTCTTAAGGGACAGCGGCACTGAAGCTTTCTTT. This encodes CASSLLRDSGTEAFF.

The sample holds one count of this clone. CDR3 loop: CASSVRGMGEQFF. The CDR3 DNA sequence: TGTGCCAGCAGCGTCAGGGGAATGGGTGAGCAGTTCTTC. This chain links TRBV7-9 with TRBJ2-1, with D perhaps matching TRBD1 (6 bases). This CDR3 is built from 13 residues. Germline loops: CDR1 SEHNR, CDR2 FQNEAQ (reference sequence). Between the trimmed V and J ends, which lost 5 bases and 9 bases, there was a span of 14 bases.

The rearrangement links TRBV23-1 to TRBJ1-6; unclear D gene. TRBV23-1 is treated as an ORF (open reading frame) with a function not yet certain. The V gene lost 4 bases and the J gene lost 7 bases, with 11 bases spanning the gap. The CDR3 has 14 residues. CDR3 DNA sequence: TGCGCCAGCAGTCTCGGAGGGAGGAATTCACCCCTCCACTTT. Translation: CASSLGGRNSPLHF.